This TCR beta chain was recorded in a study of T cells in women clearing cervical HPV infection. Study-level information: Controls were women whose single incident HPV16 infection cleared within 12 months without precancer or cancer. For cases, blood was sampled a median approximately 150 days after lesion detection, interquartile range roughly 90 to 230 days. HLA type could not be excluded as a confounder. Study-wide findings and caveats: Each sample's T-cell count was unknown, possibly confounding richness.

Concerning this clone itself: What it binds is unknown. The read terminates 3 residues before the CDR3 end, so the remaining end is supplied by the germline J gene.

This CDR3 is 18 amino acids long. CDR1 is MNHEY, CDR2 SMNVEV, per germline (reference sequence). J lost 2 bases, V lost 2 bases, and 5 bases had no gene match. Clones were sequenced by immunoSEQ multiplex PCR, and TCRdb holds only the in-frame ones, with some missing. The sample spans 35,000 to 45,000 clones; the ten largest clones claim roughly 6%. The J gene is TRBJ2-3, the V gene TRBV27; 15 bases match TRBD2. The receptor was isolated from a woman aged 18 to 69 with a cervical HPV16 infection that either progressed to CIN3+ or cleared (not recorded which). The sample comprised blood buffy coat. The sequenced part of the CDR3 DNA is TGTGCCAGCAGTTTAAGGACTAGCGGGAGGGCCTCCACAGATACG. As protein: CASSLRTSGRASTDT. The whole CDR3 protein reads CASSLRTSGRASTDTQYF.